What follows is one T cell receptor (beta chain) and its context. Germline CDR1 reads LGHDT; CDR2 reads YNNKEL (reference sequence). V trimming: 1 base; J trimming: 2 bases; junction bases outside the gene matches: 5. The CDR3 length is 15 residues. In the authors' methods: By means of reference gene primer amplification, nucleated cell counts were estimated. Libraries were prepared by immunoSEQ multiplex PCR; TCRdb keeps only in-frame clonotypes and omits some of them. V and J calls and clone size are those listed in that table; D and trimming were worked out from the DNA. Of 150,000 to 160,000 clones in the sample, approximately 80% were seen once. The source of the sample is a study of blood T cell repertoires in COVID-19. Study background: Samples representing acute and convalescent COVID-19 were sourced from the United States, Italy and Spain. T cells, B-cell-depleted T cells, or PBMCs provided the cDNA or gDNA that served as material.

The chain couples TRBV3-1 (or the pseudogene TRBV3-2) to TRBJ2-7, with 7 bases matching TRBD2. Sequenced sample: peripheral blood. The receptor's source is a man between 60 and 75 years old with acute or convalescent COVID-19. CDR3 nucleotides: TGTGCCAGCAGCCAAGTTACGGGGGGTACCTACGAGCAGTACTTC. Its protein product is CASSQVTGGTYEQYF.